This T cell receptor beta chain was recorded in a study of cytomegalovirus exposure and HLA in healthy donors. CDR1 is SGHTA and CDR2 is FQGNSA in the germline V gene. This CDR3 has 16 amino acids. V dropped 0 bases and J dropped 1 base, with 13 bases sitting between them. Researchers ran the PCR with 60 Vbeta and 13 Jbeta primers. In the original analysis: Later reanalysis found 75 million to 100 million unique TCR beta chains, around 9.9 million of them shared. Clones were read by immunoSEQ multiplex PCR, and TCRdb kept only the in-frame ones, dropping some. The DNA gave D and trimming, while V, J and clone size come from that table. This table has 95,000 to 150,000 clones, around four fifths appearing once. There are a few counts of this clone. The antigen remains undetermined. Study-wide results and caveats: Later, TCR association rates were found to vary by HLA locus, highest for DRB1 and lowest for HLA-C.

The TCR was taken from a man aged 60-69 years in good health and CMV-seropositive. The chain couples TRBV7-2 to TRBJ2-7; weak D call: TRBD2 (7 bases). The sequenced sample was PBMCs. The CDR3: CASSLAGGGTSYEQYF. The CDR3 DNA follows: TGTGCCAGCAGCTTAGCGGGAGGGGGGACATCCTACGAGCAGTACTTC.